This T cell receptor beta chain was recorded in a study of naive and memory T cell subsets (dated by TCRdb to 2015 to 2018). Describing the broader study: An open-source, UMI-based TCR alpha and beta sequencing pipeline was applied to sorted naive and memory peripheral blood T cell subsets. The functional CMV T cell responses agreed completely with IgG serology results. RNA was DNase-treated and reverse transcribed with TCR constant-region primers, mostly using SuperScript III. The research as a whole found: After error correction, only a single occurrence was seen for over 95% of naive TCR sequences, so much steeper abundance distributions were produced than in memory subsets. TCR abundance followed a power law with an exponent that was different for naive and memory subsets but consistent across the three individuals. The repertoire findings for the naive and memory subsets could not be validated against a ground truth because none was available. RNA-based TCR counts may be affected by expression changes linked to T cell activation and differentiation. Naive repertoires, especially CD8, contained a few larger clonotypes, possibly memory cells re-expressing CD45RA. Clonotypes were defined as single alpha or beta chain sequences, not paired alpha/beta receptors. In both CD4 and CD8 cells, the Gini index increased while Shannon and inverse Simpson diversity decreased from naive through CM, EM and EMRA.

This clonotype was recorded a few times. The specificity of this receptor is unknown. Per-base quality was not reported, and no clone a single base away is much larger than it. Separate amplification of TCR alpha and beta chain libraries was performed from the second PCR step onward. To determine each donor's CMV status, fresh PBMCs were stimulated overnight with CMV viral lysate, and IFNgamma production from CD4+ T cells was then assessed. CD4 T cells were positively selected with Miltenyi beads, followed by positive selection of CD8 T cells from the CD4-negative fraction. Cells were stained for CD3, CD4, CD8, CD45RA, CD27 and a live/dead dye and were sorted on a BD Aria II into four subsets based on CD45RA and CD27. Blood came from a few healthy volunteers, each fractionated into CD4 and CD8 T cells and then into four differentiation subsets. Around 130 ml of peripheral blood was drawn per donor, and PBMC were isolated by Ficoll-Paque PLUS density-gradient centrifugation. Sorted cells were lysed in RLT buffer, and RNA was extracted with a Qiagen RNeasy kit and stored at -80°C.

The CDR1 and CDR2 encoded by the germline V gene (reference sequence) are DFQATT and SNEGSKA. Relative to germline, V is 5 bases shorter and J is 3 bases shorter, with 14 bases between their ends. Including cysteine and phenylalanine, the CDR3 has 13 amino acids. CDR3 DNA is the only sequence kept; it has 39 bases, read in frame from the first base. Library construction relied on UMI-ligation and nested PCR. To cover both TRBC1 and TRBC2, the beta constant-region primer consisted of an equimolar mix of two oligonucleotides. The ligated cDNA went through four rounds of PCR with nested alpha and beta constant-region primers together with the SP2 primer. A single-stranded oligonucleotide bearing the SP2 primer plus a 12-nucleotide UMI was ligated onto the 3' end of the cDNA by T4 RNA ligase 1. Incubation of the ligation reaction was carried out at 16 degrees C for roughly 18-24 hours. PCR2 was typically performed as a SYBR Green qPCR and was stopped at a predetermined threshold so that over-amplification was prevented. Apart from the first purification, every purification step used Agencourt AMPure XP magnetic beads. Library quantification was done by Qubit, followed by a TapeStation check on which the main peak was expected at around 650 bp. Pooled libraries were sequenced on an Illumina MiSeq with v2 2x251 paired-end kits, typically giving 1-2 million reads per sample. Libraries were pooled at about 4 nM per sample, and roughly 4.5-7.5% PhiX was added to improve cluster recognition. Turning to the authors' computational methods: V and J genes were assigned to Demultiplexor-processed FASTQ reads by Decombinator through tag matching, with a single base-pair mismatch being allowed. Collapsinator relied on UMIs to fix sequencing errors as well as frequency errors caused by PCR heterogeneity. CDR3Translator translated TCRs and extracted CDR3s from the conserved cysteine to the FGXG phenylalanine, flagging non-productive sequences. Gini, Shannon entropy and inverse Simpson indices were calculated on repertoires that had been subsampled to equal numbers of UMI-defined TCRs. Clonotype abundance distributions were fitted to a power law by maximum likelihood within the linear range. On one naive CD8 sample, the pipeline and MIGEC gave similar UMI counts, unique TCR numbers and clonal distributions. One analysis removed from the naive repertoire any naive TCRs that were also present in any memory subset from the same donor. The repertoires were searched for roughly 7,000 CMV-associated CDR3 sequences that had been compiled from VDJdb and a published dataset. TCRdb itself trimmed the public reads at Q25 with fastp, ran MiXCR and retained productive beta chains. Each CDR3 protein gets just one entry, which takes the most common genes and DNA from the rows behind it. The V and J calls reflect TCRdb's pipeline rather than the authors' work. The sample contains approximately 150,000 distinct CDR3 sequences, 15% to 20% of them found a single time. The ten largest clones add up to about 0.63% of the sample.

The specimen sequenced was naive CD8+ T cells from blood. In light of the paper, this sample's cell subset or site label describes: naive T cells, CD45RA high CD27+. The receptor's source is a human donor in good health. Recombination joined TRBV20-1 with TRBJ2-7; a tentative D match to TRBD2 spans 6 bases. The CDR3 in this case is CSAWTGADYEQYF. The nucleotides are TGCAGTGCTTGGACGGGAGCCGACTACGAGCAGTACTTC.